This T cell receptor (beta chain) was captured in a study of shared clonotypes between healthy human individuals. Study-wide background: Per donor, three plates held CD4 naive cells, three held CD4 memory, two held CD8 naive and one held CD8 memory. General study results and limits: Investigators collected only blood, and repertoires in tissues likely differ. Although depth was large, rarefaction showed that sequencing of the sorted subsets was incomplete.

Several immunoSEQ plates held equal portions of the genomic DNA taken from each subset. The table came from immunoSEQ multiplex PCR; TCRdb's copy has only in-frame clones and leaves some out. This sample has 2 million to 3 million clones; roughly 93% occur once, and the top ten carry 0.36%. CDR3 length equals 15 residues. Germline lookup yields CDR1 MDHEN and CDR2 SYDVKM. V was cut by 8 bases and J by 8 bases, with 24 bases left in between. In this sample, this clone turned up once. What it recognizes is unknown. This clonotype was obtained from a young man in good health. Some clones in this sample may be carry-over from other donors' samples. The chain couples TRBV28 to TRBJ1-2; the D gene is possibly TRBD1 (6 bases). The sample consisted of naive CD4+ T cells from PBMCs. Subset described: CD45RA+ positively selected. The DNA of the CDR3 is TGTGCCAGCGGTATAACAGGGAGGTTGGTCGCGGGCTACACCTTC. It encodes CASGITGRLVAGYTF.